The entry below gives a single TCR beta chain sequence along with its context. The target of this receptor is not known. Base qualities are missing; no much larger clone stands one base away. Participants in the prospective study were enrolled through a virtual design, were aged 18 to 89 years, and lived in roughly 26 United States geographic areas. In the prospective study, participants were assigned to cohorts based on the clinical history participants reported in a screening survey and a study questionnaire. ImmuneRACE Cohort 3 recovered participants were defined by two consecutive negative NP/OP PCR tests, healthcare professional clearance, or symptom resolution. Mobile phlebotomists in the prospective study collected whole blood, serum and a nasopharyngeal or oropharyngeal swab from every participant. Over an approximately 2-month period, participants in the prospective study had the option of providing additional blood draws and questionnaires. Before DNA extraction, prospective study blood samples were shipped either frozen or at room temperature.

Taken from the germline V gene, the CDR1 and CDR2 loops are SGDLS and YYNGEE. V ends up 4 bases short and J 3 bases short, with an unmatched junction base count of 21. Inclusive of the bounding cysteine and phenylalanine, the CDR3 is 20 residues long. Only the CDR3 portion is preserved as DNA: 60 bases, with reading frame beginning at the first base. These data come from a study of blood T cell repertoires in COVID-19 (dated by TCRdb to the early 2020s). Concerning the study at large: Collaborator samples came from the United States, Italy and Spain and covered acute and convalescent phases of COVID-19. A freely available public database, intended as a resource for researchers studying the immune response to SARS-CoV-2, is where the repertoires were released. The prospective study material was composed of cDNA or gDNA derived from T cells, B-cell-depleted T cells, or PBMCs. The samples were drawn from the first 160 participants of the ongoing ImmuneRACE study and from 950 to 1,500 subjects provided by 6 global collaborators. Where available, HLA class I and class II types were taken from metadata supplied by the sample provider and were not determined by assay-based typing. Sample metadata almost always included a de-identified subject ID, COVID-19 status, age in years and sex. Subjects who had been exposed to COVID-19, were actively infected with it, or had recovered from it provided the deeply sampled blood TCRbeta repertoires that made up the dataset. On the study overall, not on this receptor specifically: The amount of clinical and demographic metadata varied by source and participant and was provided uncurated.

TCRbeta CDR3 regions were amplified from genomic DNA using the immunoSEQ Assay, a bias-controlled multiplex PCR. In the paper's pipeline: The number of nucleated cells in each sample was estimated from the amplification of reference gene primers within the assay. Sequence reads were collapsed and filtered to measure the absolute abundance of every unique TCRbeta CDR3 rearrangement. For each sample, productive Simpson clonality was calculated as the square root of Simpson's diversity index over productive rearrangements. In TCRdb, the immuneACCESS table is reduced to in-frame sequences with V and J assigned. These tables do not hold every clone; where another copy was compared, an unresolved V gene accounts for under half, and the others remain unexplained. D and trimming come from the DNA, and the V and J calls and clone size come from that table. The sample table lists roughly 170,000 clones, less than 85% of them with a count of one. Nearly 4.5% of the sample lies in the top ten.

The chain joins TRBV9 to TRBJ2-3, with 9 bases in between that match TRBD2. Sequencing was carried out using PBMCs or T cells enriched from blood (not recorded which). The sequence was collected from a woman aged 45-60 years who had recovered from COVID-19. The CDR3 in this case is CASSFPQTGGSGGRTDTQYF. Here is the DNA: TGTGCCAGCAGCTTCCCGCAGACTGGGGGTAGCGGGGGTAGGACAGATACGCAGTATTTT. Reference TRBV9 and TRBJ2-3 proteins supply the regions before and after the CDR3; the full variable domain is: DSGVTQTPKHLITATGQRVTLRCSPRSGDLSVYWYQQSLDQGLQFLIQYYNGEERAKGNILERFSAQQFPDLHSELNLSSLELGDSALYFCASSFPQTGGSGGRTDTQYFGPGTRLTVL.